This section outlines one TCR beta chain sequence together with its context. The target antigen is unknown. These data belong to a study of T cell responses to AZD1222 COVID-19 vaccine. General study findings and limits: At baseline, just a handful of AZD1222 recipients tested seropositive. Donors, mostly white British, included more females; clonal diversity was possibly underestimated. Vaccine-related CD4 TCRs covered spike, predominating at 160-218 and 743-854.

The data were produced by immunoSEQ multiplex PCR, yet TCRdb's version contains in-frame clones alone and is incomplete. The top ten hold 6.5% to 10% of the sample, which has around 110,000 clones, 90% seen once. The CDR3 has 12 residues. The V gene lost 6 bases and the J gene lost 4 bases, with 8 bases spanning the gap. Looked up from germline, CDR1 is KGHSH and CDR2 is LQKENI. The material was peripheral blood, obtained 28 days after the second AZD1222 dose. The chain employs TRBV18 and TRBJ2-3; D gene ambiguous. This receptor was identified in an adult who received the AZD1222 COVID-19 vaccine. This CDR3 reads CASSPSSDTQYF. DNA of the CDR3: TGTGCCAGCTCTCCCAGTTCAGATACGCAGTATTTT.